These T cell receptor beta chains were read from a single sample in a study of T cell responses to AZD1222 COVID-19 vaccine. Produced via immunoSEQ multiplex PCR; TCRdb's table is partial and in-frame only. The sample lists approximately 70,000 clones; about nine tenths were seen once. Sequenced here: peripheral blood, sampled on day 0 of AZD1222 vaccination. The receptors stem from an adult in good health. CDR3s include the opening cysteine and the closing phenylalanine or tryptophan. D genes are given only for firm matches. Expanded clones are given a class, and other clones once, few, many or no size at all.

CDR3 protein: CASSPNTGETEAFF
CDR3 DNA: TGTGCCAGCTCACCTAATACAGGGGAGACTGAAGCTTTCTTT
J gene: TRBJ1-1
D gene: TRBD1
V gene: TRBV18
clone size: .

CDR3 protein: CASSTSSYNSPLHF
CDR3 DNA: TGTGCCAGTAGTACTAGCTCCTATAATTCACCCCTCCACTTT
J gene: TRBJ1-6
D gene: .
V gene: TRBV19
clone size: .

CDR3 protein: CASSPQGNQPQHF
CDR3 DNA: TGTGCCAGCAGTCCCCAGGGTAATCAGCCCCAGCATTTT
J gene: TRBJ1-5
D gene: .
V gene: TRBV2
clone size: once

CDR3 protein: CASSEWTGSNQPQHF
CDR3 DNA: TGTGCCAGCAGCGAATGGACCGGTAGCAATCAGCCCCAGCATTTT
J gene: TRBJ1-5
D gene: .
V gene: TRBV7-8
clone size: .

CDR3 protein: CASSTQGTEAFF
CDR3 DNA: TGCGCCAGCAGCACACAGGGTACTGAAGCTTTCTTT
J gene: TRBJ1-1
D gene: .
V gene: TRBV5-1
clone size: .

CDR3 protein: CASSLRRFSGEQFF
CDR3 DNA: TGTGCCAGCAGCTTAAGGCGGTTCTCGGGTGAGCAGTTCTTC
J gene: TRBJ2-1
D gene: .
V gene: TRBV7-8
clone size: .

CDR3 protein: CASSARGPYNSPLHF
CDR3 DNA: TGTGCCAGCAGCGCCCGGGGGCCTTATAATTCACCCCTCCACTTT
J gene: TRBJ1-6
D gene: .
V gene: TRBV7-6
clone size: .

CDR3 protein: CAWTRLAGVNEQFF
CDR3 DNA: TGTGCCTGGACCAGACTAGCGGGAGTCAATGAGCAGTTCTTC
J gene: TRBJ2-1
D gene: TRBD2
V gene: TRBV30
clone size: .

CDR3 protein: CASKWGLAGREQYF
CDR3 DNA: TGTGCCAGCAAATGGGGACTAGCGGGGAGGGAGCAGTACTTC
J gene: TRBJ2-7
D gene: TRBD2
V gene: TRBV27
clone size: .

CDR3 protein: CASSLSGGENEQYF
CDR3 DNA: TGTGCCAGCAGTTTATCAGGGGGCGAGAACGAGCAGTACTTC
J gene: TRBJ2-7
D gene: TRBD1
V gene: TRBV28
clone size: .

CDR3 protein: CASSFNRQETQYF
CDR3 DNA: TGTGCCAGCAGTTTTAACAGACAAGAGACCCAGTACTTC
J gene: TRBJ2-5
D gene: .
V gene: TRBV27
clone size: .

CDR3 protein: CASSLLQGASNEQFF
CDR3 DNA: TGCGCCAGCAGCTTGTTACAGGGGGCAAGCAATGAGCAGTTCTTC
J gene: TRBJ2-1
D gene: TRBD1
V gene: TRBV5-1
clone size: once

CDR3 protein: CASSLGTGVINEQYF
CDR3 DNA: TGCGCCAGCAGCTTGGGGACAGGGGTCATCAACGAGCAGTACTTC
J gene: TRBJ2-7
D gene: TRBD1
V gene: TRBV5-1
clone size: .

CDR3 protein: CASSLLSGPSGSYEQYF
CDR3 DNA: TGTGCCAGCAGCTTATTGAGTGGGCCTAGCGGATCCTACGAGCAGTACTTC
J gene: TRBJ2-7
D gene: TRBD2
V gene: TRBV7-2
clone size: .

CDR3 protein: CASGWTDTQYF
CDR3 DNA: TGTGCCAGCGGATGGACAGATACGCAGTATTTT
J gene: TRBJ2-3
D gene: .
V gene: TRBV28
clone size: once

CDR3 protein: CASSSLAASTDTQYF
CDR3 DNA: TGTGCCAGCAGCTCCCTAGCCGCCAGCACAGATACGCAGTATTTT
J gene: TRBJ2-3
D gene: .
V gene: TRBV7-3
clone size: .

CDR3 protein: CASSPLTGSYEQYF
CDR3 DNA: TGTGCCAGCTCACCCCTAACAGGAAGCTACGAGCAGTACTTC
J gene: TRBJ2-7
D gene: .
V gene: TRBV18
clone size: .

CDR3 protein: CASSQTGAFYEQYF
CDR3 DNA: TGTGCCAGCAGCCAGACAGGGGCTTTCTACGAGCAGTACTTC
J gene: TRBJ2-7
D gene: TRBD1
V gene: TRBV5-8
clone size: once

CDR3 protein: CAISLDGNTEAFF
CDR3 DNA: TGTGCCATCAGTCTGGACGGGAACACTGAAGCTTTCTTT
J gene: TRBJ1-1
D gene: .
V gene: TRBV10-3
clone size: .

CDR3 protein: CATSRGQRDLGNEQFF
CDR3 DNA: TGTGCCACCAGCAGAGGCCAGCGGGACTTAGGCAATGAGCAGTTCTTC
J gene: TRBJ2-1
D gene: TRBD2
V gene: TRBV15
clone size: .

CDR3 protein: CASSQGRSNQPQHF
CDR3 DNA: TGTGCCAGCAGCCAAGGGAGGTCCAATCAGCCCCAGCATTTT
J gene: TRBJ1-5
D gene: .
V gene: TRBV3-1/TRBV3-2
clone size: once

CDR3 protein: CASSYSAGNQPQHF
CDR3 DNA: TGTGCCAGCAGTTACTCGGCGGGCAATCAGCCCCAGCATTTT
J gene: TRBJ1-5
D gene: .
V gene: TRBV6-6
clone size: .

CDR3 protein: CASSSTAYTGELFF
CDR3 DNA: TGTGCCAGCAGCTCCACCGCTTACACCGGGGAGCTGTTTTTT
J gene: TRBJ2-2
D gene: .
V gene: TRBV5-6
clone size: .

CDR3 protein: CASSQDSTGGRQPQHF
CDR3 DNA: TGTGCCAGCAGCCAAGATAGTACAGGGGGAAGGCAGCCCCAGCATTTT
J gene: TRBJ1-5
D gene: TRBD1
V gene: TRBV3-1/TRBV3-2
clone size: once

CDR3 protein: CASSEWNTGELFF
CDR3 DNA: TGTGCCAGCAGTGAATGGAACACCGGGGAGCTGTTTTTT
J gene: TRBJ2-2
D gene: .
V gene: TRBV25-1
clone size: once

CDR3 protein: CATRGGTEAFF
CDR3 DNA: TGTGCCACCAGGGGGGGGACTGAAGCTTTCTTT
J gene: TRBJ1-1
D gene: .
V gene: TRBV24-1
clone size: .

CDR3 protein: CASSDWGSPLHF
CDR3 DNA: TGTGCCAGCAGTGATTGGGGGTCACCCCTCCACTTT
J gene: TRBJ1-6
D gene: .
V gene: TRBV6-1
clone size: .

CDR3 protein: CASSWGLAGEQFF
CDR3 DNA: TGTGCCAGCAGCTGGGGACTAGCGGGTGAGCAGTTCTTC
J gene: TRBJ2-1
D gene: TRBD2
V gene: TRBV6-2/TRBV6-3
clone size: .

CDR3 protein: CASSNTVYGYTF
CDR3 DNA: TGTGCCAGTAGTAACACGGTCTATGGCTACACCTTC
J gene: TRBJ1-2
D gene: .
V gene: TRBV19
clone size: few

CDR3 protein: CASSLARTGELFF
CDR3 DNA: TGTGCCAGCAGCTTAGCCCGCACCGGGGAGCTGTTTTTT
J gene: TRBJ2-2
D gene: .
V gene: TRBV11-3
clone size: .

CDR3 protein: CASSQGTGGNGYTF
CDR3 DNA: TGTGCCAGCAGCCAAGGGACAGGGGGCAATGGCTACACCTTC
J gene: TRBJ1-2
D gene: TRBD1
V gene: TRBV3-1/TRBV3-2
clone size: .

CDR3 protein: CASSSKPATNEKLFF
CDR3 DNA: TGTGCCAGCAGCTCAAAGCCGGCAACTAATGAAAAACTGTTTTTT
J gene: TRBJ1-4
D gene: .
V gene: TRBV4-2
clone size: .

CDR3 protein: CASGQGLREGTEAFF
CDR3 DNA: TGCGCCAGCGGACAGGGCCTTAGGGAGGGGACTGAAGCTTTCTTT
J gene: TRBJ1-1
D gene: TRBD1
V gene: TRBV5-1
clone size: .

CDR3 protein: CASSFSTGSGTEAFF
CDR3 DNA: TGCGCCAGCAGCTTTTCTACAGGGTCGGGCACTGAAGCTTTCTTT
J gene: TRBJ1-1
D gene: .
V gene: TRBV5-1
clone size: .

CDR3 protein: CASIAGYNQPQHF
CDR3 DNA: TGTGCCAGCATCGCGGGGTACAATCAGCCCCAGCATTTT
J gene: TRBJ1-5
D gene: .
V gene: TRBV19
clone size: .

CDR3 protein: CASSYSAGSNQPQHF
CDR3 DNA: TGTGCCAGCAGTTACTCGGCAGGGAGCAATCAGCCCCAGCATTTT
J gene: TRBJ1-5
D gene: .
V gene: TRBV6-6
clone size: .

CDR3 protein: CASSPQGSSPLHF
CDR3 DNA: TGTGCCAGCAGCCCTCAGGGGAGTTCACCCCTCCACTTT
J gene: TRBJ1-6
D gene: .
V gene: TRBV14
clone size: .

CDR3 protein: CASKRGNSGNTIYF
CDR3 DNA: TGTGCCAGCAAGCGAGGGAATTCCGGAAACACCATATATTTT
J gene: TRBJ1-3
D gene: .
V gene: TRBV2
clone size: .

CDR3 protein: CASSSGTVNNEQFF
CDR3 DNA: TGTGCCAGCAGCTCCGGGACAGTAAACAATGAGCAGTTCTTC
J gene: TRBJ2-1
D gene: TRBD1
V gene: TRBV11-2
clone size: .

CDR3 protein: CASSSDRAISYEQYF
CDR3 DNA: TGTGCCAGCTCTTCCGACAGGGCAATATCCTACGAGCAGTACTTC
J gene: TRBJ2-7
D gene: TRBD1
V gene: TRBV18
clone size: few

CDR3 protein: CASSLEAGEGTQYF
CDR3 DNA: TGTGCCAGCAGCTTGGAGGCAGGGGAGGGGACCCAGTACTTC
J gene: TRBJ2-5
D gene: .
V gene: TRBV5-8
clone size: .

CDR3 protein: CASSLSTSGSGEQYF
CDR3 DNA: TGTGCCAGCAGCTTATCGACTAGCGGGAGTGGTGAGCAGTACTTC
J gene: TRBJ2-7
D gene: TRBD2
V gene: TRBV7-3
clone size: .

CDR3 protein: CAWSRESNQPQHF
CDR3 DNA: TGTGCCTGGAGTAGAGAATCAAATCAGCCCCAGCATTTT
J gene: TRBJ1-5
D gene: .
V gene: TRBV30
clone size: once

CDR3 protein: CASSSGDNSYNEQFF
CDR3 DNA: TGCGCCAGCAGCTCTGGGGACAATTCCTACAATGAGCAGTTCTTC
J gene: TRBJ2-1
D gene: .
V gene: TRBV5-1
clone size: .

CDR3 protein: CASSLGTAGSYNSPLHF
CDR3 DNA: TGTGCCAGCAGCTTAGGGACGGCCGGCTCCTATAATTCACCCCTCCACTTT
J gene: TRBJ1-6
D gene: .
V gene: TRBV5-4
clone size: .